This TCR beta chain came from a study of T cell changes during pregnancy in multiple sclerosis. The CDR3 length is 16 residues. Germline loops: CDR1 LNHDA, CDR2 SQIVND (reference sequence). The trim removed 6 bases at V and 5 bases at J, leaving 14 bases unmatched. Data came from immunoSEQ multiplex PCR; TCRdb stores just in-frame clones and leaves some out. The sample consists of around 80,000 clones, approximately 92% of them appearing once. The input for sequencing was peripheral blood, taken before pregnancy. The TCR was taken from a female donor with multiple sclerosis, enrolled in a pregnancy study. The V gene is TRBV19, the J gene TRBJ1-2; 8 bases map to TRBD1. CDR3 region: CASRPDRGGTYYGYTF. CDR3 sequence (DNA): TGTGCCAGTAGGCCCGACAGGGGAGGGACGTATTATGGCTACACCTTC.